The 27 T cell receptor beta chains below were found in one sample sequenced in a study of identical twins. TCRdb processed the 5' RACE reads anew with MiXCR; each CDR3 protein has one entry. The sample consists of about 470,000 distinct CDR3 sequences, about 24% of them appearing once. The sample was also linked to a second study, of T cells expressing NK-cell markers.

The sample comprised CD4+ T cells sorted from blood. The receptors were gathered from a woman aged 18-29 years in good health.

This clonotype was found a few times. The J gene is TRBJ2-1, the V gene TRBV19, with D perhaps matching TRBD1 (5 bases). This CDR3 spans 13 amino acids. The ends were cut back, 6 bases at V and 8 bases at J, with 14 bases in the middle. The germline gives CDR1 LNHDA, CDR2 SQIVND (reference sequence). The CDR3 spells CASRKTVADEQFF. The CDR3 DNA follows: TGTGCCAGTAGAAAGACAGTCGCCGATGAGCAGTTCTTC.

The sample holds a few counts of this clonotype. The gene calls are TRBV7-2 and TRBJ2-3, with D tentatively TRBD2 (6 bases). The CDR3 contains 15 residues. Germline V gene lookup returns CDR1 SGHTA and CDR2 FQGNSA. Trimming left V 5 bases short and J 1 base short, with 13 bases between. CDR3 DNA sequence: TGTGCCAGCAGCGTCCGGGAGTTCGGCACAGATACGCAGTATTTT. Translation gives CASSVREFGTDTQYF.

The rearrangement uses TRBV4-1 and TRBJ2-5; 15 nucleotides line up with TRBD2. V shed 3 bases, J shed 5 bases, and the junction held 1 base outside the gene matches. Germline V lookup: CDR1 MGHRA, CDR2 YSYEKL. CDR3 length: 15 amino acids. The CDR3 nucleotides read TGCGCCAGCAGCCACGGACTAGCGGGGGGGGAGACCCAGTACTTC. This sequence encodes CASSHGLAGGETQYF.

The rearrangement uses TRBV12-3 or TRBV12-4 and TRBJ2-1, with no clear D. The ends were cut back, 6 bases at V and 0 bases at J, with 6 bases in the middle. The CDR3 is 13 amino acids. CDR3: CASSSHSYNEQFF. In nucleotides, the CDR3 is TGTGCCAGCAGCTCCCACTCCTACAATGAGCAGTTCTTC.

The genes are TRBV6-2 or TRBV6-3 and TRBJ2-7; no clear D gene. The germline gives CDR1 MNHEY, CDR2 SVGEGT. The CDR3 totals 16 residues. The V gene lost 0 bases and the J gene lost 0 bases, with 12 bases spanning the gap. CDR3 amino acids: CASSYSSLAGSYEQYF. The CDR3, as DNA: TGTGCCAGCAGTTACTCGAGTCTGGCTGGCTCCTACGAGCAGTACTTC.

The chain recombines TRBV20-1 with TRBJ2-5; 7 bases are shared with TRBD1. Germline assignment: CDR1 DFQATT and CDR2 SNEGSKA (reference sequence). V gave up 2 bases and J gave up 4 bases; unmatched junction bases: 4. The CDR3 extends over 13 amino acids. The CDR3 DNA reads TGCAGTGCTAGATCAACAGGGGTAGAGACCCAGTACTTC. This gives the protein CSARSTGVETQYF.

The J gene is TRBJ2-7, the V gene TRBV9; possible D gene TRBD1, 7 bases. The V and J ends lost 3 bases and 4 bases respectively, with 17 bases between them. The CDR3 is 15 amino acids. Germline CDR1 and CDR2: SGDLS and YYNGEE. As DNA, the CDR3 is TGTGCCAGCAGCGGGGGGGTGGGGACAGAGTACGAGCAGTACTTC. Its protein is CASSGGVGTEYEQYF.

This chain connects TRBV27 to TRBJ2-2, with TRBD2 identical over 8 bases. CDR1 is MNHEY, CDR2 SMNVEV, per germline (reference sequence). This CDR3 contains 16 residues. After removal of 6 bases from V and 1 base from J, the junction contained 7 bases not matched to a gene. CDR3 protein: CASSRAGAGNTGELFF. In nucleotides, the CDR3 is TGTGCCAGCAGCCGAGCGGGAGCGGGGAACACCGGGGAGCTGTTTTTT.

V gene TRBV20-1 combines with J gene TRBJ1-2; TRBD1 agrees at 9 bases. CDR1 is DFQATT, CDR2 SNEGSKA, per germline (reference sequence). J lost 3 bases, V lost 3 bases, and 5 bases had no gene match. The CDR3 loop spans 14 amino acids. CDR3 in amino acids: CSASTGGSHYGYTF. As DNA, the CDR3 is TGCAGTGCTAGTACAGGGGGCAGTCACTATGGCTACACCTTC.

The gene calls are TRBV5-6 and TRBJ2-1, with TRBD1 matching 10 bases. CDR1 and CDR2 (germline): SGHDT, YYEEEE. J lost 9 bases, V lost 5 bases, and 5 bases had no gene match. The CDR3 has 13 amino acids. CDR3 DNA sequence: TGTGCCAGCAGTCTGACAGGGGGCAGTGAGCAGTTCTTC. This gives the protein CASSLTGGSEQFF. Drawing the rest from reference TRBV5-6 and TRBJ2-1, the complete variable domain is DAGVTQSPTHLIKTRGQQVTLRCSPKSGHDTVSWYQQALGQGPQFIFQYYEEEERQRGNFPDRFSGHQFPNYSSELNVNALLLGDSALYLCASSLTGGSEQFFGPGTRLTVL.

This clonotype appeared a few times. The gene calls are TRBV24-1 and TRBJ2-1; D is possibly TRBD2 (6 bases). CDR1 and CDR2 from the germline V gene are KGHDR and SFDVKD. The CDR3 contains 18 residues. Trimming left V 3 bases short and J 4 bases short, with 21 bases between. DNA for the CDR3: TGTGCCACCAGTGATACCGACCAGGGAGGCTCCCAATACAATGAGCAGTTCTTC. Translation: CATSDTDQGGSQYNEQFF.

The V call is TRBV30, the J call TRBJ2-1; D ambiguous. Germline CDR1 GTSNPN, CDR2 SVGIG (reference sequence). There are 12 residues in the CDR3. With 4 bases removed from V and 9 bases from J, the gap between germline ends came to 13 bases. CDR3 sequence reads: CAWKHYPSEQFF. The CDR3, as DNA: TGTGCCTGGAAGCACTATCCGAGTGAGCAGTTCTTC.

The V gene is TRBV6-2 or TRBV6-3, the J gene TRBJ1-4, with D hard to call. CDR3 length: 14 amino acids. Trimming removed 6 bases from V and 5 bases from J, with 13 bases in between. Germline-derived CDR1 and CDR2 are MNHEY and SVGEGT. CDR3 sequence: CASRPRDWNEKLFF. The CDR3 region has the DNA TGTGCCAGCAGGCCCCGGGATTGGAATGAAAAACTGTTTTTT.

The CDR3 region is CSASLRAGGTDTQYF. CDR3 DNA: TGCAGTGCTAGTCTTAGGGCCGGCGGGACAGATACGCAGTATTTT. The rearrangement joins TRBV20-1 to TRBJ2-3; D perhaps matches TRBD2 (5 bases). This CDR3 contains 15 residues. With 3 bases removed from V and 3 bases from J, the gap between germline ends came to 16 bases. Germline V gives CDR1 DFQATT, CDR2 SNEGSKA (reference sequence).

This clonotype was observed a single time. This chain links TRBV3-1 with TRBJ1-2; 7 nucleotides line up with TRBD1. From germline, CDR1 is LGHDT and CDR2 YNNKEL (reference sequence). The CDR3 totals 14 residues. The trim removed 4 bases at V and 6 bases at J, leaving 8 bases unmatched. CDR3 DNA sequence: TGTGCCAGCAGCCCTAGACAGGGCGGAAATGGCTACACCTTC. This codes for CASSPRQGGNGYTF. Together with reference TRBV3-1 and TRBJ1-2, the CDR3 gives the full variable domain: DTAVSQTPKYLVTQMGNDKSIKCEQNLGHDTMYWYKQDSKKFLKIMFSYNNKELIINETVPNRFSPKSPDKAHLNLHINSLELGDSAVYFCASSPRQGGNGYTFGSGTRLTVV.

The chain joins TRBV27 to TRBJ2-3, with D uncertain. Germline assignment: CDR1 MNHEY and CDR2 SMNVEV (reference sequence). The CDR3 has 15 residues. The ends were cut back, 5 bases at V and 3 bases at J, with 15 bases in the middle. The CDR3 is CASSLWGRVTDTQYF. Here the CDR3 DNA reads TGTGCCAGCAGTCTATGGGGAAGGGTAACAGATACGCAGTATTTT.

The chain combines TRBV15 with TRBJ2-5, with a weak D call TRBD2 (6 bases). CDR1 and CDR2 from the germline V gene are LNHNV and YYDKDF (reference sequence). Trimming took off 0 bases at V and 3 bases at J, with 11 bases between the two ends. The CDR3 length is 15 residues. The DNA for the CDR3 is TGTGCCACCAGCAGAGAAGGAGGGAGCGAAGAGACCCAGTACTTC. Protein: CATSREGGSEETQYF.

The chain combines TRBV20-1 with TRBJ2-3; D is tentatively TRBD1 or TRBD2 (7 bases each). Trimming stripped 5 bases from V and 5 bases from J, with 14 bases between. The CDR3 loop spans 13 amino acids. CDR1 is DFQATT, CDR2 SNEGSKA, per germline (reference sequence). The CDR3 spells CSAQGGAEDTQYF. In DNA, the CDR3 is TGCAGTGCTCAGGGGGGGGCCGAAGATACGCAGTATTTT.

This clonotype was found a few times. The V gene is TRBV9, the J gene TRBJ2-1, with D maybe TRBD2 (5 bases). Germline V gives CDR1 SGDLS, CDR2 YYNGEE. Trimming left V 0 bases short and J 14 bases short, with 18 bases between. The length of the CDR3 is 14 residues. The CDR3 loop reads CASSVAPKVGDEFF. Written as DNA, the CDR3 is TGTGCCAGCAGCGTAGCCCCCAAGGTGGGAGATGAGTTCTTC.

A few counts support this clonotype. The CDR3 region is CASSPQGSSPLHF. The CDR3 DNA reads TGTGCCAGCAGCCCGCAGGGGAGTTCACCCCTCCACTTT. The chain is built from TRBV2 and TRBJ1-6; D perhaps matches TRBD1 (6 bases). The CDR3 runs 13 residues. Trimming shortened V by 6 bases and J by 9 bases, and 12 bases separated the two germline ends. CDR1 is SNHLY, CDR2 FYNNEI, per germline.

The genes are TRBV20-1 and TRBJ2-3; D assignment may be TRBD1 or TRBD2 (6 bases each). The CDR3 totals 13 residues. V lost 6 bases to trimming and J lost 0 bases, with 10 bases between them. Germline V gene lookup returns CDR1 DFQATT and CDR2 SNEGSKA (reference sequence). CDR3 DNA: TGCAGTGCCCCGGGGGCTAGCACAGATACGCAGTATTTT. Amino acid sequence: CSAPGASTDTQYF.

J is TRBJ2-7 and V is TRBV29-1; possibly TRBD1 for D (7 bases). The CDR3 sequence is 13 residues long. Trimming pared 1 base from V and 7 bases from J, leaving 14 bases between. In germline, CDR1 is SQVTM, CDR2 ANQGSEA. The CDR3 is CSVEVGGRGEQYF. CDR3 nucleotides: TGCAGCGTTGAAGTAGGGGGCCGGGGGGAGCAGTACTTC.

The sample holds a few counts of this clonotype. The chain uses TRBV4-1 and TRBJ2-2; a possible D gene is TRBD2 (6 bases). This CDR3 comprises 19 residues. The V and J ends lost 0 bases and 2 bases respectively, with 19 bases between them. Germline CDR1 is MGHRA and CDR2 is YSYEKL. CDR3 nucleotides: TGCGCCAGCAGCCAAGACCCCTCTCAAAGCGGGCTTAACACCGGGGAGCTGTTTTTT. Translated, it gives CASSQDPSQSGLNTGELFF.

This clonotype has ten or more counts. CDR3 sequence (DNA): TGTGCCAGCGAGCAGTCTGGGGCCAACGTCCTGACTTTC. Protein sequence: CASEQSGANVLTF. The chain is built from TRBV9 and TRBJ2-6; D gene unclear. Germline V gives CDR1 SGDLS, CDR2 YYNGEE. The CDR3 length is 13 residues. V lost 7 bases and J lost 1, with 6 bases in between.

In this sample, this clonotype turned up a few times. The rearrangement uses TRBV29-1 and TRBJ2-3, with 10 bases fitting TRBD2. Germline trimming cut 5 bases from V and 2 bases from J; bases unmatched to any gene: 7. This CDR3 has 15 residues. Germline values: CDR1 SQVTM, CDR2 ANQGSEA. CDR3 in DNA: TGCAGCGTTATTTTAGCGGGGGGCTCCACAGATACGCAGTATTTT. Amino acid sequence: CSVILAGGSTDTQYF.

This chain joins TRBV5-1 and TRBJ2-1, with D perhaps TRBD2 (5 bases). V shed 3 bases and J shed 0 bases, with 13 bases lying between them. Germline V lookup: CDR1 SGHRS, CDR2 YFSETQ. This CDR3 has 16 amino acids. The CDR3 region is CASSYGTGSSYNEQFF. CDR3 nucleotides: TGCGCCAGCAGCTACGGCACGGGGAGCTCCTACAATGAGCAGTTCTTC.

The V call is TRBV19, the J call TRBJ1-6; D is ambiguous. The CDR3 is 14 amino acids. V was trimmed by 2 bases and J by 7 bases, leaving 9 bases between them. Germline assignment: CDR1 LNHDA and CDR2 SQIVND (reference sequence). Here the CDR3 reads CASSISTVNSPLHF. As DNA, the CDR3 is TGTGCCAGTAGTATATCGACGGTAAATTCACCCCTCCACTTT.